Listed below are T cell receptor beta chains from one sample, sequenced in a study of shared clonotypes between healthy human individuals. The table came from immunoSEQ multiplex PCR; TCRdb's copy has only in-frame clones and leaves some out. The sample lists roughly 2 million clones, 95% occurring once. Sequenced sample: naive CD4+ T cells sorted from blood. The receptors stem from a man between 18 and 29 years old in good health. CDR3s include the opening cysteine and the closing phenylalanine or tryptophan. A D gene is named only where the DNA matches it firmly. Expanded clones are given a class, and other clones once, few, many or no size at all.

d_gene: -
abundance: once
j_gene: TRBJ1-5
v_gene: TRBV2
CDR3nt: TGTGCCAGCAGTGAACCCGACAACACACCATATAGCAATCAGCCCCAGCATTTT
CDR3aa: CASSEPDNTPYSNQPQHF

d_gene: -
abundance: -
j_gene: TRBJ2-7
v_gene: TRBV7-2
CDR3nt: TGTGCCAGCAGCCTGAGACAGGGAGGCTACGAGCAGTACTTC
CDR3aa: CASSLRQGGYEQYF

d_gene: -
abundance: -
j_gene: TRBJ1-6
v_gene: TRBV11-1
CDR3nt: TGTGCCAGCAGCCATCCCCTTAATCTTAATTCACCCCTCCACTTT
CDR3aa: CASSHPLNLNSPLHF

d_gene: TRBD2
abundance: -
j_gene: TRBJ2-1
v_gene: TRBV30
CDR3nt: TGTGCCTGGAGTGTAGGGAAGCGGGGGGGAGGGTACAATGAGCAGTTCTTC
CDR3aa: CAWSVGKRGGGYNEQFF

d_gene: TRBD2
abundance: -
j_gene: TRBJ2-7
v_gene: TRBV27
CDR3nt: TGTGCCAGCAGTTTGAGGGCTAGCGGGCCAGATGAGCAGTACTTC
CDR3aa: CASSLRASGPDEQYF

d_gene: TRBD1
abundance: -
j_gene: TRBJ2-7
v_gene: TRBV12-5
CDR3nt: TGTGCTAGTGGCACCCTCCCCGGGGCAGGGGGTATCTACGAGCAGTACTTC
CDR3aa: CASGTLPGAGGIYEQYF

d_gene: -
abundance: -
j_gene: TRBJ1-1
v_gene: TRBV10-3
CDR3nt: TGTGCCATCAGTGAGTCGCCGGGACGAGTGAACACTGAAGCTTTCTTT
CDR3aa: CAISESPGRVNTEAFF

d_gene: -
abundance: -
j_gene: TRBJ2-5
v_gene: TRBV6-6
CDR3nt: TGTGCCAGCAGTGAGGGGGTGGAGCAGTACTTC
CDR3aa: CASSEGVEQYF

d_gene: -
abundance: -
j_gene: TRBJ2-5
v_gene: TRBV6-5
CDR3nt: TGTGCCAGCAGTTACTTGGGGGGGCGCCTCGGAGAGACCCAGTACTTC
CDR3aa: CASSYLGGRLGETQYF

d_gene: TRBD1
abundance: -
j_gene: TRBJ2-5
v_gene: TRBV5-4
CDR3nt: TGTGCCAGCAGCTTGGGACAGGGGGCAGGCGAGACCCAGTACTTC
CDR3aa: CASSLGQGAGETQYF

d_gene: -
abundance: -
j_gene: TRBJ1-2
v_gene: TRBV2
CDR3nt: TGTGCCAGCAGTGAAAAGGGGGACGGCCCGTGGGGCTACACCTTC
CDR3aa: CASSEKGDGPWGYTF

d_gene: -
abundance: -
j_gene: TRBJ2-1
v_gene: TRBV19
CDR3nt: TGTGCCAGATCTCGGATCTTCTCCTACAATGAGCAGTTCTTC
CDR3aa: CARSRIFSYNEQFF

d_gene: -
abundance: -
j_gene: TRBJ1-1
v_gene: TRBV6-5
CDR3nt: TGTGCCAGCAGTCACAGGGCCGTAACTGAAGCTTTCTTT
CDR3aa: CASSHRAVTEAFF

d_gene: -
abundance: many
j_gene: TRBJ1-1
v_gene: TRBV20-1
CDR3nt: TGCAGTGCTATTATGGGCACTGAAGCTTTCTTT
CDR3aa: CSAIMGTEAFF

d_gene: TRBD1
abundance: once
j_gene: TRBJ1-6
v_gene: TRBV6-5
CDR3nt: TGTGCCAGCAGACAGGGGAATAATTCACCCCTCCACTTT
CDR3aa: CASRQGNNSPLHF

d_gene: -
abundance: -
j_gene: TRBJ2-5
v_gene: TRBV27
CDR3nt: TGTGCCAGCAGTTCTCGACTGACGCAAGAGACCCAGTACTTC
CDR3aa: CASSSRLTQETQYF

d_gene: -
abundance: -
j_gene: TRBJ2-3
v_gene: TRBV7-2
CDR3nt: TGTGCCAGCAGCTCCCGGGGGGATACGCAGTATTTT
CDR3aa: CASSSRGDTQYF

d_gene: -
abundance: -
j_gene: TRBJ2-7
v_gene: TRBV5-1
CDR3nt: TGCGCCAGCAGCCCCCCGACCTACGAGCAGTACTTC
CDR3aa: CASSPPTYEQYF

d_gene: -
abundance: -
j_gene: TRBJ2-1
v_gene: TRBV10-3
CDR3nt: TGTGCCATCAGTGAATGGGCCGGTGAGCAGTTCTTC
CDR3aa: CAISEWAGEQFF

d_gene: TRBD1
abundance: many
j_gene: TRBJ2-5
v_gene: TRBV6-4
CDR3nt: TGTGCCAGCAGTGACGTATGGGACAGGGGGGAGACCCAGTACTTC
CDR3aa: CASSDVWDRGETQYF

d_gene: TRBD2
abundance: once
j_gene: TRBJ2-2
v_gene: TRBV7-2
CDR3nt: TGTGCCGGCAGCCAAAGCGGGAGGGCCGCCGGGGAGCTGTTTTTT
CDR3aa: CAGSQSGRAAGELFF

d_gene: -
abundance: -
j_gene: TRBJ2-2
v_gene: TRBV7-7
CDR3nt: TGTGCTAGCAGCTTTACGGCGGGCACCGGGGAGCTGTTTTTT
CDR3aa: CASSFTAGTGELFF

d_gene: -
abundance: -
j_gene: TRBJ2-2
v_gene: TRBV6-5
CDR3nt: TGTGCCACCCCGACTAAGGGAGCGAACACCGGGGAGCTGTTTTTT
CDR3aa: CATPTKGANTGELFF

d_gene: -
abundance: -
j_gene: TRBJ1-2
v_gene: TRBV2
CDR3nt: TGTGCCAGCAGAGGCCTATTAATCTATGGCTACACCTTC
CDR3aa: CASRGLLIYGYTF

d_gene: -
abundance: once
j_gene: TRBJ2-7
v_gene: TRBV6-1
CDR3nt: TGTGCCAGCAGTGCCCGGTTCTACGAGCAGTACTTC
CDR3aa: CASSARFYEQYF

d_gene: -
abundance: -
j_gene: TRBJ1-1
v_gene: TRBV7-9
CDR3nt: TGTGCCAGCAGCTTATTGGGGGCCAACACTGAAGCTTTCTTT
CDR3aa: CASSLLGANTEAFF

d_gene: -
abundance: -
j_gene: TRBJ1-2
v_gene: TRBV10-3
CDR3nt: TGTGCCATCAGTGACGGCCTGTTAATTGATGGCTACACCTTC
CDR3aa: CAISDGLLIDGYTF

d_gene: TRBD2
abundance: -
j_gene: TRBJ2-3
v_gene: TRBV30
CDR3nt: TGTGCCTGGATAGATGCCGGGACTAAAAGCACAGATACGCAGTATTTT
CDR3aa: CAWIDAGTKSTDTQYF

d_gene: -
abundance: -
j_gene: TRBJ1-1
v_gene: TRBV18
CDR3nt: TGTGCCAGCTCAACTTACCGCGGAGACACTGAAGCTTTCTTT
CDR3aa: CASSTYRGDTEAFF

d_gene: TRBD2
abundance: -
j_gene: TRBJ2-3
v_gene: TRBV10-3
CDR3nt: TGTGCCACCTTAGCGGGACCATGGGCGGATACGCAGTATTTT
CDR3aa: CATLAGPWADTQYF

d_gene: -
abundance: -
j_gene: TRBJ1-6
v_gene: TRBV11-1
CDR3nt: TGTGCCAGCAGCCACCACACAGGTCGGAATTCACCCCTCCACTTT
CDR3aa: CASSHHTGRNSPLHF

d_gene: -
abundance: -
j_gene: TRBJ1-6
v_gene: TRBV7-8
CDR3nt: TGTGCCAGCAGCCCAAACCGGAGCTCCTATAATTCACCCCTCCACTTT
CDR3aa: CASSPNRSSYNSPLHF

d_gene: -
abundance: -
j_gene: TRBJ1-4
v_gene: TRBV18
CDR3nt: TGTGCCAGCTCCCTAGGAGGGGTGGAGGAAAAACTGTTTTTT
CDR3aa: CASSLGGVEEKLFF

d_gene: TRBD1
abundance: -
j_gene: TRBJ2-3
v_gene: TRBV6-5
CDR3nt: TGTGCCAGCAGTCCGGGACAGGGGTTTACGCAGTATTTT
CDR3aa: CASSPGQGFTQYF

d_gene: TRBD2
abundance: -
j_gene: TRBJ2-5
v_gene: TRBV5-1
CDR3nt: TGCGCCAGCAGCTTGGCCTTTCAAGTGGTAGCGGGAGGGCAAGAGACCCAGTACTTC
CDR3aa: CASSLAFQVVAGGQETQYF

d_gene: -
abundance: -
j_gene: TRBJ1-1
v_gene: TRBV19
CDR3nt: TGTGCCAGTAGTTACAGTTGGGGAGAGAACACTGAAGCTTTCTTT
CDR3aa: CASSYSWGENTEAFF

d_gene: -
abundance: -
j_gene: TRBJ2-2
v_gene: TRBV28
CDR3nt: TGTGCCAGCACCAAGGGCTCCGGGGAGCTGTTTTTT
CDR3aa: CASTKGSGELFF

d_gene: -
abundance: -
j_gene: TRBJ2-2
v_gene: TRBV10-3
CDR3nt: TGTGCCACCGATCCAGGATCCGGGGAGCTGTTTTTT
CDR3aa: CATDPGSGELFF

d_gene: -
abundance: -
j_gene: TRBJ1-1
v_gene: TRBV6-5
CDR3nt: TGTGCCAGCAGTTGGCGGGGAGGGAACACTGAAGCTTTCTTT
CDR3aa: CASSWRGGNTEAFF

d_gene: TRBD2
abundance: -
j_gene: TRBJ2-7
v_gene: TRBV7-9
CDR3nt: TGTGCCAGCAGCTTACTAGGGGGTTCGTATAGCGGGAGGGACGGCGAGCAGTACTTC
CDR3aa: CASSLLGGSYSGRDGEQYF

d_gene: -
abundance: -
j_gene: TRBJ2-2
v_gene: TRBV5-6
CDR3nt: TGTGCCAGCAGCTCCACAGGGCCCGCCGGGGAGCTGTTTTTT
CDR3aa: CASSSTGPAGELFF

d_gene: -
abundance: -
j_gene: TRBJ1-2
v_gene: TRBV19
CDR3nt: TGTGCCAGTAGTAAGCGGGACCGCGACGACTATGGCTACACCTTC
CDR3aa: CASSKRDRDDYGYTF

d_gene: TRBD1
abundance: -
j_gene: TRBJ2-3
v_gene: TRBV5-1
CDR3nt: TGCGCCAGCAGTTCCCCGGGACAGACAAACACAGATACGCAGTATTTT
CDR3aa: CASSSPGQTNTDTQYF

d_gene: -
abundance: -
j_gene: TRBJ1-1
v_gene: TRBV6-6
CDR3nt: TGTGCCAGCAGCCGACCGGGACCGTCTAATACTGAAGCTTTCTTT
CDR3aa: CASSRPGPSNTEAFF

d_gene: TRBD1
abundance: -
j_gene: TRBJ1-2
v_gene: TRBV5-1
CDR3nt: TGCGCCAGCAGCCCGGGACAGGGGACTTTTGGCTACACCTTC
CDR3aa: CASSPGQGTFGYTF

d_gene: TRBD1
abundance: -
j_gene: TRBJ1-2
v_gene: TRBV19
CDR3nt: TGTGCCAGTAGTAACCCCGGGACAGGGGACTATGGCTACACCTTC
CDR3aa: CASSNPGTGDYGYTF

d_gene: -
abundance: -
j_gene: TRBJ2-3
v_gene: TRBV7-2
CDR3nt: TGTGCCAGCAGCACACGGTCCACTCTCATCATGAATACGCAGTATTTT
CDR3aa: CASSTRSTLIMNTQYF

d_gene: -
abundance: -
j_gene: TRBJ1-6
v_gene: TRBV30
CDR3nt: TGTGCCTGGAGTGTACTTTACCCTTTGGGGGCCCTCCACTTT
CDR3aa: CAWSVLYPLGALHF

d_gene: TRBD1
abundance: -
j_gene: TRBJ2-3
v_gene: TRBV6-1
CDR3nt: TGTGCTAGCAGTAATCAGGGGGCGAGCACAGATACGCAGTATTTT
CDR3aa: CASSNQGASTDTQYF

d_gene: TRBD1
abundance: -
j_gene: TRBJ2-5
v_gene: TRBV5-6
CDR3nt: TGTGCCAGCAGCTTGCCCTCGACAGGGTTAGAGACCCAGTACTTC
CDR3aa: CASSLPSTGLETQYF

d_gene: -
abundance: -
j_gene: TRBJ2-2
v_gene: TRBV19
CDR3nt: TGTGCCAGTACCCCAAATACACTAGCCGGGGAGCTGTTTTTT
CDR3aa: CASTPNTLAGELFF

d_gene: -
abundance: -
j_gene: TRBJ2-4
v_gene: TRBV5-6
CDR3nt: TGTGCCAGCAGCTTTTCCAAAAACATTCAGTACTTC
CDR3aa: CASSFSKNIQYF

d_gene: TRBD1
abundance: -
j_gene: TRBJ2-7
v_gene: TRBV6-6
CDR3nt: TGTGCCAGCAGTTTTACACCGGGACAGGGATTCGAGCAGTACTTC
CDR3aa: CASSFTPGQGFEQYF

d_gene: -
abundance: -
j_gene: TRBJ2-7
v_gene: TRBV7-2
CDR3nt: TGTGCCAGCAGCTTAGCGGAGGTTGGGAGGTGGTACTTC
CDR3aa: CASSLAEVGRWYF

d_gene: -
abundance: -
j_gene: TRBJ2-7
v_gene: TRBV5-6
CDR3nt: TGTGCCAGCAGCTTTGACTCCCCCTACGAGCAGTACTTC
CDR3aa: CASSFDSPYEQYF

d_gene: -
abundance: -
j_gene: TRBJ2-7
v_gene: TRBV5-1
CDR3nt: TGCGCCAGCAGCCCCGGAGATATGGGGGGTCGAGAGCAGTACTTC
CDR3aa: CASSPGDMGGREQYF

d_gene: TRBD2
abundance: -
j_gene: TRBJ2-1
v_gene: TRBV7-2
CDR3nt: TGTGCCAGCAGCTTTAGGGAGGAAACTAGCGAGTTCTTC
CDR3aa: CASSFREETSEFF

d_gene: -
abundance: -
j_gene: TRBJ1-2
v_gene: TRBV6-6
CDR3nt: TGTGCCAGCAAGGAACAGTATGGCTACACCTTC
CDR3aa: CASKEQYGYTF

d_gene: TRBD1
abundance: -
j_gene: TRBJ2-2
v_gene: TRBV13
CDR3nt: TGTGCCGTCGGCCTATTAGGACAGGGGAAGGCCGGGGAGCTGTTTTTT
CDR3aa: CAVGLLGQGKAGELFF

d_gene: -
abundance: -
j_gene: TRBJ1-1
v_gene: TRBV11-2
CDR3nt: TGTGCCAGCAGCCTGACGGGGGGAACCACTGAAGCTTTCTTT
CDR3aa: CASSLTGGTTEAFF